This TCR beta chain was documented in a study of PD-1 blockade in classical Hodgkin lymphoma. General observations from the study: CD4+ TCR diversity, unlike CD8+, climbed significantly by C4D1. Patients newly diagnosed and complete responders had comparable baseline diversity. Later analyses included only patients treated at least 1 year post-ASCT.

The protocol was immunoSEQ multiplex PCR, while the TCRdb copy is restricted to in-frame clones and leaves out a portion. The repertoire holds around 90,000 clones, with roughly 73% as singletons. Documented time point: cycle 4 day 1 (C4D1), after about 6 weeks of nivolumab. Autologous stem cell transplantation was followed by relapse in every patient, and brentuximab vedotin exposure varied. Complete response, partial response or progressive disease constituted the best responses recorded. As to this clone: Its antigen is undetermined.

With 3 bases removed from V and 5 bases from J, the gap between germline ends came to 11 bases. CDR1 is KGHSH and CDR2 is LQKENI in the germline V gene. The CDR3 sequence is 14 residues long. The material was peripheral blood mononuclear cells (PBMCs), obtained before the fourth cycle of nivolumab. The source is a human donor with classical Hodgkin lymphoma. This rearrangement joins TRBV18 to TRBJ1-5, with D tentatively TRBD1 (5 bases). CDR3 DNA: TGTGCCAGCTCACCCCGGCAGGGCGATCAGCCCCAGCATTTT. Amino acid sequence: CASSPRQGDQPQHF.